This TCR beta chain comes out of a study of vaccination and CD4 T cells after COVID-19. Looking at the study overall: The stimulus for the cells was overlapping spike peptides derived from SARS-CoV-2, HCoV-NL63, HCoV-OC43 and HCoV-229E. General study results and limits: Convalescent patients' vaccine-specific clones were spike mono-reactive in 304 of 307 cases.

Treatment indicated: roughly 10-day PBMC culture with coronavirus spike peptide pools or control peptides (ViraFEST assay). About 1.8 million PBMCs went into each well for culture with 8 to 10 IU/ml IL-2 and around 10 ug/ml peptide pools. The Oncomine TCR Beta short-read assay sequenced DNA from cultured CD4+ T cells. Extraction of genomic DNA was performed on cultured CD4+ T cells. TCRdb re-derived calls from the PCR reads in MiXCR, one entry per CDR3 protein. The table includes about 27,000 distinct CDR3 sequences, around 60% detected once. Points on this clonotype: Its cognate antigen is unknown.

CDR1 is MNHEY and CDR2 is SVGAGI in the germline V gene. The CDR3 extends over 19 amino acids. Trimming took 4 bases from V and 0 from J; bases not matched to a gene: 16. The specimen comprised CD4+ T cells from blood, cultured in vitro, sampled after SARS-CoV-2 vaccination. The V call is TRBV6-5, the J call TRBJ1-1; the match to TRBD1 covers 8 bases. The sequence derives from a human donor who received a COVID-19 vaccine. The CDR3 nucleotides read TGTGCCAGCAGTTTCACCCACGGACAGGGTTTAAAGGTGAACACTGAAGCTTTCTTT. Its protein product is CASSFTHGQGLKVNTEAFF.